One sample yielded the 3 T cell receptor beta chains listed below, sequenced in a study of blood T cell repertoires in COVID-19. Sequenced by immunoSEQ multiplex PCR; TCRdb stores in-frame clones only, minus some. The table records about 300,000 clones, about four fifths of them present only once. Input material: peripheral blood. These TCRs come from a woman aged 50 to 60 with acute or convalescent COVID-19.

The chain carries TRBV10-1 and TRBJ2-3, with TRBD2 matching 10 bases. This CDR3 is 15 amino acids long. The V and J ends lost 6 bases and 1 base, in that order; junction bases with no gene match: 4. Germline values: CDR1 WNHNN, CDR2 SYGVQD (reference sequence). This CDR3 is CASSVTSGGTDTQYF. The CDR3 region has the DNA TGCGCCAGCAGCGTAACTAGCGGGGGCACAGATACGCAGTATTTT.

CDR3 protein: CASAPWDKRSPLHF. CDR3 DNA: TGTGCTAGTGCCCCATGGGACAAAAGATCACCCCTCCACTTT. The V gene is TRBV12-5, the J gene TRBJ1-6, with D tentatively TRBD1 (6 bases). This CDR3 is built from 14 residues. V dropped 7 bases and J dropped 10 bases, with 17 bases sitting between them. CDR1 is LGHNT and CDR2 is FRNRAP in the germline V gene.

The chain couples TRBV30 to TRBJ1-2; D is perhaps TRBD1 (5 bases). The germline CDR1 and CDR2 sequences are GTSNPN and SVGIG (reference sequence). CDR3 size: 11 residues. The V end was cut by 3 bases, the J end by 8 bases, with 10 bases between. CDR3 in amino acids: CAWSMTDGYTF. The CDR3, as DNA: TGTGCCTGGAGCATGACAGACGGCTACACCTTC.